This TCR beta chain was sequenced for a study of blood T cell repertoires in COVID-19. The trim removed 6 bases at V and 15 bases at J, leaving 10 bases unmatched. Germline CDR1 reads LNHDA; CDR2 reads SQIVND (reference sequence). The CDR3 contains 12 residues. Profiling relied on immunoSEQ multiplex PCR, and the TCRdb table lists in-frame clones only, not all of them. The sample has around 97,000 clones; 87% are singletons. This clonotype was sampled from a man aged 50 to 60 in a cohort sampled during active COVID-19. The sample comprised peripheral blood. This sequence joins TRBV19 and TRBJ2-1, with 8 bases matching TRBD1. The CDR3 loop reads CASSSRQGRRFF. The CDR3 nucleotides read TGTGCCAGTAGCTCGAGACAGGGGAGGAGGTTCTTC.